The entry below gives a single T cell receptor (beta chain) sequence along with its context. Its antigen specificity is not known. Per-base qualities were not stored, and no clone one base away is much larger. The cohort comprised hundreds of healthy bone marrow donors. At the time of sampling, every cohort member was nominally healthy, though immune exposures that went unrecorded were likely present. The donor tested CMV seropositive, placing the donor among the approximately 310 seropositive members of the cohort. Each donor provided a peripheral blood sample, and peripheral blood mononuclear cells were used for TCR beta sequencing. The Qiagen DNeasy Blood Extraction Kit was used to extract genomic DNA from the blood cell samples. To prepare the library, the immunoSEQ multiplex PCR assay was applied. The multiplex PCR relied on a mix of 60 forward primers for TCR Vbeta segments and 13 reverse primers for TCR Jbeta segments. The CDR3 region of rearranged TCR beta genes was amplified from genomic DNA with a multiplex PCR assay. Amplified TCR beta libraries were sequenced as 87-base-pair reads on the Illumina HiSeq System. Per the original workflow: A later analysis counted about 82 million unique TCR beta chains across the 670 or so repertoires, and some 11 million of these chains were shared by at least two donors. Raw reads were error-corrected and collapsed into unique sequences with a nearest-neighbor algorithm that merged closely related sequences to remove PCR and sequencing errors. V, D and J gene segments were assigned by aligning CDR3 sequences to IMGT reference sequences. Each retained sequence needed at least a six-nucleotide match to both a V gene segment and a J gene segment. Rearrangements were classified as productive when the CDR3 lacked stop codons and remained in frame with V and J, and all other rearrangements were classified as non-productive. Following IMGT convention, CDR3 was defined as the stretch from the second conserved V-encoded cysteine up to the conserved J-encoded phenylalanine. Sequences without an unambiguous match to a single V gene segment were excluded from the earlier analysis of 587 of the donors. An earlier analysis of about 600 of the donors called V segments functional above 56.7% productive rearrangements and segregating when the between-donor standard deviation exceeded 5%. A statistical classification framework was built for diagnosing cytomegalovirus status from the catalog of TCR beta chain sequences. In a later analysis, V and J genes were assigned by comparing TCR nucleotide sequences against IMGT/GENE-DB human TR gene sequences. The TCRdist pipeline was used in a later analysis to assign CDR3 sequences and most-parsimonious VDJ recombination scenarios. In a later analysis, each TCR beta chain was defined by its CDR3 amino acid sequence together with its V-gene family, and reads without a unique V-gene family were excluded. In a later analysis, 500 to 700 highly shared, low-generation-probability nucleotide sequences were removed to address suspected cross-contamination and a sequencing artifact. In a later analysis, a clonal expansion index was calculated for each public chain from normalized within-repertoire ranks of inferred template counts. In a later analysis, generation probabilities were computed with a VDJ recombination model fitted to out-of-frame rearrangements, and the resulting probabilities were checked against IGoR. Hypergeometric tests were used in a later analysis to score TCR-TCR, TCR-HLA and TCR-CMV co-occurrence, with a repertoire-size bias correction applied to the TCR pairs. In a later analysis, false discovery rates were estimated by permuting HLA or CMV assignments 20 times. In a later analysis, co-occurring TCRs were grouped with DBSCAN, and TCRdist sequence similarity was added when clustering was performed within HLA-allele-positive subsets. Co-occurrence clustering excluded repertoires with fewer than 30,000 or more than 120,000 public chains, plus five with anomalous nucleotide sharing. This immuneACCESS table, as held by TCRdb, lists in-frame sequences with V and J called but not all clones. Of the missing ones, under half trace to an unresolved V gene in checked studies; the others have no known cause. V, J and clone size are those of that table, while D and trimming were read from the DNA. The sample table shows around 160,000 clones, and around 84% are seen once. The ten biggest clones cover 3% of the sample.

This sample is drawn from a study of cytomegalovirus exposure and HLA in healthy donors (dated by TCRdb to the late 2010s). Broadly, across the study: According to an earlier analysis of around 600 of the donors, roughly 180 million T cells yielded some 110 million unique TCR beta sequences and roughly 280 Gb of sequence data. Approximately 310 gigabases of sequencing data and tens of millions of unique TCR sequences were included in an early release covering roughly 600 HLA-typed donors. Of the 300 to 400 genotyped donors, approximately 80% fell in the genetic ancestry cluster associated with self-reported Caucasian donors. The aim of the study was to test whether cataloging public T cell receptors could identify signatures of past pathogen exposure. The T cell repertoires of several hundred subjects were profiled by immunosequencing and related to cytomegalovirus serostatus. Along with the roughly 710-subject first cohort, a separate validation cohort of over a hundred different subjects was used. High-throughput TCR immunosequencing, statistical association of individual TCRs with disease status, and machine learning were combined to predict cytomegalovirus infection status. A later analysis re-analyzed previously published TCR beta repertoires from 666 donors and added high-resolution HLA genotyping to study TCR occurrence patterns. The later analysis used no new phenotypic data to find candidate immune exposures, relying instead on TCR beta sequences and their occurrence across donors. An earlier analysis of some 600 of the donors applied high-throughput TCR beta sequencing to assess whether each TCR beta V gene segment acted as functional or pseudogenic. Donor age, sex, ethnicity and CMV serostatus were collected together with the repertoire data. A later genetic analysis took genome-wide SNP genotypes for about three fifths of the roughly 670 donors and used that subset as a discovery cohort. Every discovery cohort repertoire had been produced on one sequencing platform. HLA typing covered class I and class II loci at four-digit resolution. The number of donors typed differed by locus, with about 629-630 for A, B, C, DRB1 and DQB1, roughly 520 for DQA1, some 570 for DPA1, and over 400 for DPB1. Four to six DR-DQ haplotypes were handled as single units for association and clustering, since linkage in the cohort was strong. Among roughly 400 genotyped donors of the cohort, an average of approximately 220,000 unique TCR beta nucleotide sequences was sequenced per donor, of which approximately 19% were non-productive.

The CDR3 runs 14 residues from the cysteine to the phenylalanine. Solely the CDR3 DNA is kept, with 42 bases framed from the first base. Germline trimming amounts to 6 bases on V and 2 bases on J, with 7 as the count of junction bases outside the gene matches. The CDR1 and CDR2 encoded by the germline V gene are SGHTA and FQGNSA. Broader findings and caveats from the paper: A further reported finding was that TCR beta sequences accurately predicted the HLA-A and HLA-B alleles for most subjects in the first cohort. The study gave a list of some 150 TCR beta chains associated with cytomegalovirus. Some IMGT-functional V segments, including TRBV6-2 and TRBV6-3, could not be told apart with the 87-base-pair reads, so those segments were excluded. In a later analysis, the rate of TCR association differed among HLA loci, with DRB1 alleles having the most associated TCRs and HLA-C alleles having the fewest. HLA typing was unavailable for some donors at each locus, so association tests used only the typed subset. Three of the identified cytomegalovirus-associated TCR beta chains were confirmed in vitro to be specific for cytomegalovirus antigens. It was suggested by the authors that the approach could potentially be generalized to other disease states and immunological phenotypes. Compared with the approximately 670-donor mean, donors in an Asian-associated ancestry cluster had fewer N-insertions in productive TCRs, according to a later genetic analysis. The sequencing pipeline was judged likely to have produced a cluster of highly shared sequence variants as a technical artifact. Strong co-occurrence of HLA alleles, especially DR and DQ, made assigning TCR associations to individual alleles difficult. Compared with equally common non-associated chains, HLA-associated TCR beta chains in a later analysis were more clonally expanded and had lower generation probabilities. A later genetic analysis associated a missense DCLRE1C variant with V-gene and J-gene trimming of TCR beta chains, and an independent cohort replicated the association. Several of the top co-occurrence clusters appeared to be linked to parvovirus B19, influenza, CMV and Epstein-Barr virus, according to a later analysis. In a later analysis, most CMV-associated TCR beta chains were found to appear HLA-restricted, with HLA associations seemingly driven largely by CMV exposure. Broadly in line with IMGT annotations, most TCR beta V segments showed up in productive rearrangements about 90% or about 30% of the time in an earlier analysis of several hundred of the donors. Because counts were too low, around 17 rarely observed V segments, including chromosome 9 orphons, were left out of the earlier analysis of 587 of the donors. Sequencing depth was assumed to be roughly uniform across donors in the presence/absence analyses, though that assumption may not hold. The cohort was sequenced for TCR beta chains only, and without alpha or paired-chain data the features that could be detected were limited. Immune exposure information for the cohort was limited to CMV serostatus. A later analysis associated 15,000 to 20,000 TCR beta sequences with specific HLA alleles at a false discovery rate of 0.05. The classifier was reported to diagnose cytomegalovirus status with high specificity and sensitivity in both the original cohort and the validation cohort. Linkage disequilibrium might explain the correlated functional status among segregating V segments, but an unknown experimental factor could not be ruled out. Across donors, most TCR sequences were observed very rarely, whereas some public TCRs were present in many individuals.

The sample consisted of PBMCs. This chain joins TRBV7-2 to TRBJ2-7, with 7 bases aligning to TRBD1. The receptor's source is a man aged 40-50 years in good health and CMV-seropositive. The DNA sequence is TGTGCCAGCAGTACTGGACAGGCAGCCTACGAGCAGTACTTC. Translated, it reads CASSTGQAAYEQYF.